Sequencing of this T cell receptor (beta chain) was carried out in a study of blood T cell repertoires in COVID-19. V was shortened by 3 bases and J by 1 base, with 15 bases between the two germline ends. This CDR3 contains 17 residues. CDR1 is LNHDA and CDR2 is SQIVND in the germline V gene (reference sequence). Produced via immunoSEQ multiplex PCR; TCRdb's table is partial and in-frame only. Here the sample spans approximately 200,000 clones, 84% being singletons. In Seattle, patients joined the study during active infection and were tracked longitudinally. The clonotype comes from a woman of 80 years or more with COVID-19, enrolled during active disease. J is TRBJ1-4 and V is TRBV19; perhaps TRBD1 as D (5 bases). Input material: peripheral blood. The DNA of the CDR3 is TGTGCCAGTAGTATGGCCCGGGGGGGTGAAACTAATGAAAAACTGTTTTTT. Translation gives CASSMARGGETNEKLFF.